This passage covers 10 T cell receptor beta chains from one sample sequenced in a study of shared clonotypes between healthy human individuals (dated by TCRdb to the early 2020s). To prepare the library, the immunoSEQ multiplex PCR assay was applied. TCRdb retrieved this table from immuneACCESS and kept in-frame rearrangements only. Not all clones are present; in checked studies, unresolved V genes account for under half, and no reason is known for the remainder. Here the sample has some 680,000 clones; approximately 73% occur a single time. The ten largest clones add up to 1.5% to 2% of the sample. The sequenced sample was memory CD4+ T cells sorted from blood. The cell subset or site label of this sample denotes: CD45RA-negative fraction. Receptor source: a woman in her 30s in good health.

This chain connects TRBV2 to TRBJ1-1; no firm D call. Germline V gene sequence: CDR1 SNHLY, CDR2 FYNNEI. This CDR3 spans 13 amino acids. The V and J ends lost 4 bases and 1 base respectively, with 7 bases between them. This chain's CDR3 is CASSGGENTEAFF. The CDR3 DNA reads TGTGCCAGCAGTGGCGGGGAGAACACTGAAGCTTTCTTT.

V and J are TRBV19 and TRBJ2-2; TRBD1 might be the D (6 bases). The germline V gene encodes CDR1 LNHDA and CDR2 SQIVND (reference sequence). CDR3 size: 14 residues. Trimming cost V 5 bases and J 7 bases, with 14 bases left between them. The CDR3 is CASSVLQGIGELFF. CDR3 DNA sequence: TGTGCCAGTAGTGTCCTACAGGGTATCGGGGAGCTGTTTTTT.

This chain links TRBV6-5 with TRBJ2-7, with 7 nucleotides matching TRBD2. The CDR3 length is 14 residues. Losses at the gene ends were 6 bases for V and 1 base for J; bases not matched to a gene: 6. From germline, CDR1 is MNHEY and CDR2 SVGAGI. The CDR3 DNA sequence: TGTGCCAGCAGGCCTTGGGGGGGTTCCTACGAGCAGTACTTC. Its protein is CASRPWGGSYEQYF.

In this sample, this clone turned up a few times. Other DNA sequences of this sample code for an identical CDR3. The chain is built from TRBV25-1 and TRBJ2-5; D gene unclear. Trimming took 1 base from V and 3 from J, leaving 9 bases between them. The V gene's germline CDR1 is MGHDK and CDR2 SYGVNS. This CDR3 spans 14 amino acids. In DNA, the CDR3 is TGTGCCAGCAGTGAATTGAGAGGCAAAGAGACCCAGTACTTC. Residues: CASSELRGKETQYF.

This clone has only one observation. DNA of the CDR3: TGTGCCAGCAGCTTGACTAGCGGGAGCGAAGGCGAGCAGTACTTC. Its protein product is CASSLTSGSEGEQYF. The rearrangement links TRBV7-2 to TRBJ2-7; TRBD2 aligns across 12 bases. Trimming removed 3 bases from V and 6 bases from J; junction bases left unmatched: 6. The CDR3 is 15 residues long. Germline CDR1 SGHTA, CDR2 FQGNSA.

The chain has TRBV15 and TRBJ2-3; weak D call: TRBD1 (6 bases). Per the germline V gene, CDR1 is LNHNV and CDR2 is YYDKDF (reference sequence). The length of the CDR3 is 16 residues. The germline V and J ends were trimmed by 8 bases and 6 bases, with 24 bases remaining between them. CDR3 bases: TGTGCCACCTCTTTCTTGCAGGGGATAACCGGGGATACGCAGTATTTT. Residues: CATSFLQGITGDTQYF.

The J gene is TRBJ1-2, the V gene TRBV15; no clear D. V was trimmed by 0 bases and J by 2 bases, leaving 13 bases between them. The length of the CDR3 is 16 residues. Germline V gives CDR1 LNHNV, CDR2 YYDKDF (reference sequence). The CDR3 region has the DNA TGTGCCACCAGCAGAGATCTTGGCAGAATGAACTATGGCTACACCTTC. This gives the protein CATSRDLGRMNYGYTF.

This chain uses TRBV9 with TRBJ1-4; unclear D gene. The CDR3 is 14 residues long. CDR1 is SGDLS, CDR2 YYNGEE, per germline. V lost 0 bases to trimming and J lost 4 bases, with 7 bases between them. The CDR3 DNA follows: TGTGCCAGCAGCGTAGGAGGGTTTAATGAAAAACTGTTTTTT. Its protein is CASSVGGFNEKLFF. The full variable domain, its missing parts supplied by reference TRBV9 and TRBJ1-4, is DSGVTQTPKHLITATGQRVTLRCSPRSGDLSVYWYQQSLDQGLQFLIQYYNGEERAKGNILERFSAQQFPDLHSELNLSSLELGDSALYFCASSVGGFNEKLFFGSGTQLSVL.

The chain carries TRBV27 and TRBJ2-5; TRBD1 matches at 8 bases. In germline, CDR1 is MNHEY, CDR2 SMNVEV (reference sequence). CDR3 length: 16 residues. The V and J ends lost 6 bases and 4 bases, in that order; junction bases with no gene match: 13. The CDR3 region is CASSLDRVNPSETQYF. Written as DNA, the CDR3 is TGTGCCAGCAGCCTGGACAGGGTAAACCCATCAGAGACCCAGTACTTC.

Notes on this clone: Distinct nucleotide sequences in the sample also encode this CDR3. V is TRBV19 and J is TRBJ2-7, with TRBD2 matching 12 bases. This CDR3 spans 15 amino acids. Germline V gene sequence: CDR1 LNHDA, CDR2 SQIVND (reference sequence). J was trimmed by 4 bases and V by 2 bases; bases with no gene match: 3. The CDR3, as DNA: TGTGCCAGTAGTATAAAGACTAGCGGGAGTTACGAGCAGTACTTC. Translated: CASSIKTSGSYEQYF.